This is a list of T cell receptor beta chains from one sample in a study of blood T cell repertoires in COVID-19. Profiled with immunoSEQ multiplex PCR; TCRdb holds only in-frame clones, not every one. The data show about 69,000 clones, approximately 80% seen once. Sequences were obtained from peripheral blood. Receptors were obtained from a man aged 45-60 years with COVID-19, enrolled during active disease. CDR3s include the opening cysteine and the closing phenylalanine or tryptophan. A D gene is named only where the DNA matches it firmly. Clone size appears in some rows only: once, few, many, or a class for an expanded clone.

size | J | D | V | DNA | CDR3
. | TRBJ2-1 | TRBD2 | TRBV7-2 | TGTGCCAGCAGCTTAGTGGGGACTAGCGGCAATGAGCAGTTCTTC | CASSLVGTSGNEQFF
many | TRBJ1-6 | . | TRBV9 | TGTGCCAGCAGCGTAGGTGGACAGCATTCACCCCTCCACTTT | CASSVGGQHSPLHF
. | TRBJ2-7 | TRBD1 | TRBV7-2 | TGTGCCAGCAGACTACAATACACAGGGGACGAGCAGTACTTC | CASRLQYTGDEQYF
. | TRBJ1-5 | . | TRBV7-8 | TGTGCCACGCGAGGGGAGGGTAGCAATCAGCCCCAGCATTTT | CATRGEGSNQPQHF
many | TRBJ1-1 | . | TRBV12-3/TRBV12-4 | TGTGCCAGCAGTTTGGGCGCGGACAAAGAAGCTTTCTTT | CASSLGADKEAFF
few | TRBJ2-2 | TRBD1 | TRBV6-5 | TGTGCCAGCAGGGGACAGGTTAACACCGGGGAGCTGTTTTTT | CASRGQVNTGELFF
. | TRBJ2-1 | TRBD2 | TRBV14 | TGTGCCAGCAGTTTCCTAGCGGGGAATGAGCAGTTCTTC | CASSFLAGNEQFF
. | TRBJ2-3 | TRBD2 | TRBV6-2/TRBV6-3 | TGTGCCAGCAGCCTTCTGGGACTAGGATCCCCTACGCAGTATTTT | CASSLLGLGSPTQYF
. | TRBJ2-1 | TRBD2 | TRBV7-6 | TGTGCCAGCAGCTTAGAGGGACTAGCGGGGCACAATGAGCAGTTCTTC | CASSLEGLAGHNEQFF
once | TRBJ1-1 | . | TRBV9 | TGTGCCAGCAGCGTAGAAAGCGGGGGAACTGAAGCTTTCTTT | CASSVESGGTEAFF
. | TRBJ2-7 | . | TRBV27 | TGTGCCAGCAGTTTATTTGGTACAGGCTGGCTTTACGAGCAGTACTTC | CASSLFGTGWLYEQYF
. | TRBJ1-5 | . | TRBV6-2/TRBV6-3 | TGTGCCAGCAGTTATAGAGGAGGTACGCCCCAGCATTTT | CASSYRGGTPQHF
once | TRBJ2-7 | . | TRBV9 | TGTGCCAGCAGCATCAGAGGGAAAGGCGAGCAGTACTTC | CASSIRGKGEQYF
. | TRBJ2-7 | . | TRBV4-2 | TGTGCCAGCAGTCCTAATCCGAGCTCCTACGAGCAGTACTTC | CASSPNPSSYEQYF
. | TRBJ1-2 | . | TRBV27 | TGTGCCAGGAGCTTCGAGAGGTGCTATGGCTACACCTTC | CARSFERCYGYTF
once | TRBJ2-7 | TRBD1 | TRBV29-1 | TGCAGCACCAGGGGGCCCTCCTACGAGCAGTACTTC | CSTRGPSYEQYF
. | TRBJ2-1 | TRBD2 | TRBV12-5 | TGTGCTAGTGGTTTGGTACTGCGGGGGGCCAATGAGCAGTTCTTC | CASGLVLRGANEQFF
once | TRBJ2-7 | . | TRBV4-3 | TGCGCCAGCAGCCAAGGTCAGGGCTCCTACGAGCAGTACTTC | CASSQGQGSYEQYF
few | TRBJ2-7 | . | TRBV7-3 | TGTGCCAGCAGCGCCCAACCTGGGGCGAACTACGAGCAGTACTTC | CASSAQPGANYEQYF
. | TRBJ2-7 | TRBD2 | TRBV5-4 | TGTGCCAGCAGCTCCCATAGCGGGGGGGCTTACGAGCAGTACTTC | CASSSHSGGAYEQYF
. | TRBJ2-2 | TRBD1 | TRBV11-3 | TGTGCCAGCAGTCTCAGGCGGGACAGGTCAACCGGGGAGCTGTTTTTT | CASSLRRDRSTGELFF
. | TRBJ1-1 | . | TRBV19 | TGTGCCAGCAGCCAGACAGGGAACACTGAAGCTTTCTTT | CASSQTGNTEAFF
. | TRBJ1-5 | TRBD1 | TRBV7-9 | TGTGCCAGCAGCCCCGGGGACAGATCTAGCAATCAGCCCCAGCATTTT | CASSPGDRSSNQPQHF
. | TRBJ2-7 | TRBD1 | TRBV30 | TGTGCCTCCTCGGACAGGACCTACGAGCAGTACTTC | CASSDRTYEQYF
. | TRBJ1-5 | . | TRBV19 | TGTGCCAGTAGTGGAGGGTCTTATAGCAATCAGCCCCAGCATTTT | CASSGGSYSNQPQHF
. | TRBJ2-7 | TRBD1 | TRBV15 | TGTGCCACCAGCTTGTTCGGGACAGGGACCTACGAGCAGTACTTC | CATSLFGTGTYEQYF
. | TRBJ2-2 | TRBD1 | TRBV27 | TGTGCCAGCAGCCCCCTTCGACAGGGTTGGACCGGGGAGCTGTTTTTT | CASSPLRQGWTGELFF
. | TRBJ2-7 | . | TRBV2 | TGTGCCAGCAGTGAAGCGGGGCGGACACGACCCCCCTACGAGCAGTACTTC | CASSEAGRTRPPYEQYF
. | TRBJ2-5 | TRBD2 | TRBV5-4 | TGTGCCAGCAGCTTGGTTGCTAGCGGGGTTCAAGAGACCCAGTACTTC | CASSLVASGVQETQYF
. | TRBJ2-5 | . | TRBV3-1/TRBV3-2 | TGTGCCAGCAGCCAAGCAGGGTCTTTCCAAGAGACCCAGTACTTC | CASSQAGSFQETQYF
few | TRBJ2-7 | TRBD2 | TRBV19 | TGTGCCAGTAGTATCGGACTAGCGGGGTTCTCCTACGAGCAGTACTTC | CASSIGLAGFSYEQYF
. | TRBJ2-7 | . | TRBV18 | TGTGCCAGCTCATCCTTAACTCGCGGAGGGGGCAACGAGCAGTACTTC | CASSSLTRGGGNEQYF
. | TRBJ2-2 | . | TRBV10-3 | TGTGCCATCAGTGAGTTAGGGACTGAGAACACCGGGGAGCTGTTTTTT | CAISELGTENTGELFF
. | TRBJ2-5 | TRBD1 | TRBV6-5 | TGTGCCAGCAGCCCGGACAGGAAATTCCGAGAGACCCAGTACTTC | CASSPDRKFRETQYF
. | TRBJ1-1 | TRBD1 | TRBV6-2/TRBV6-3 | TGTGCCAGCAGTACCCACGACAGGGGCACTGAAGCTTTCTTT | CASSTHDRGTEAFF
. | TRBJ2-7 | . | TRBV30 | TGTGCCTGGAGACAGGTTGAATCCGCAACCTACGAGCAGTACTTC | CAWRQVESATYEQYF
. | TRBJ1-1 | TRBD1 | TRBV27 | TGTGCCAGCAGTCCGCGGACAGGGAGCGGAGCTTTCTTT | CASSPRTGSGAFF
. | TRBJ2-1 | TRBD2 | TRBV7-3 | TGTGCCAGCAGCTTAAGTCTAGCGGGGGGGTCGAGGCTGTTCTTC | CASSLSLAGGSRLFF
. | TRBJ1-2 | . | TRBV2 | TGTGCCAGCAGTCAACAGTATGGCTACACCTTC | CASSQQYGYTF
. | TRBJ1-6 | . | TRBV7-9 | TGTGCCAGCAGCAGTGACACCTCCTATAATTCACCCCTCCACTTT | CASSSDTSYNSPLHF
. | TRBJ1-1 | . | TRBV7-6 | TGTGCCAGCAGCAAACCCTCACCGGGGATAACTGAAGCTTTCTTT | CASSKPSPGITEAFF
. | TRBJ1-4 | . | TRBV6-1 | TGTGCCAGCAGTGAAGTGGCAGCAACTAATGAAAAACTGTTTTTT | CASSEVAATNEKLFF
. | TRBJ2-7 | . | TRBV3-1/TRBV3-2 | TGTGCCAGCAGCGTCGGTACCTACGAGCAGTACTTC | CASSVGTYEQYF
. | TRBJ1-2 | . | TRBV6-6 | TGTGCCAGCACCGAGACAGTTCGTGGCTATGGCTACACCTTC | CASTETVRGYGYTF
. | TRBJ2-3 | . | TRBV12-3/TRBV12-4 | TGTGCCAGCAGTTCCAGGGTAATAGATACGCAGTATTTT | CASSSRVIDTQYF
. | TRBJ2-5 | . | TRBV3-1/TRBV3-2 | TGTGCCAGCAGCCAAGTCGCAGGGAAAGAGACCCAGTACTTC | CASSQVAGKETQYF
. | TRBJ1-2 | . | TRBV18 | TGTGCCAGCTCAACTTTGGACATAATTAACTATGGCTACACCTTC | CASSTLDIINYGYTF
. | TRBJ2-2 | . | TRBV19 | TGTGCCAGTGAGTCAGGGGTTTACACCGGGGAGCTGTTTTTT | CASESGVYTGELFF
. | TRBJ1-2 | TRBD1 | TRBV10-3 | TGTGCCATCAGCCCGGGACAGGGGCCCTATGGCTACACCTTC | CAISPGQGPYGYTF
. | TRBJ2-7 | . | TRBV10-3 | TGTGCCATCAGTGAACCCCCACAGGAGGGCCACGAGCAGTACTTC | CAISEPPQEGHEQYF